This TCR beta chain was obtained from a study of cytomegalovirus exposure and HLA in healthy donors. Findings and limits, study-wide: For cytomegalovirus status, the classifier reportedly gave diagnoses with high specificity and sensitivity.

Amplification used 60 Vbeta primers and 13 Jbeta primers. The assay was immunoSEQ multiplex PCR, and TCRdb's table has in-frame clones only and misses some. Of 180,000 or so clones listed, around three quarters were seen once; the top ten hold under 2%. Notes on this clone: Antigen unknown.

The CDR3 is made up of 13 amino acids. V was trimmed by 0 bases and J by 6 bases, leaving 4 bases between them. Germline CDR1 reads SGHRS; CDR2 reads YFSETQ. Material for sequencing was PBMCs. This sequence originates from a woman in her 30s in good health and CMV-seronegative. The V gene is TRBV5-1, the J gene TRBJ1-6; D gene unclear. The CDR3, as DNA: TGCGCCAGCAGCTTGGTCAGTAATTCACCCCTCCACTTT. Translating gives CASSLVSNSPLHF.